One and the same sample provided the 13 T cell receptor beta chains below, sequenced in a study of blood T cell repertoires in COVID-19. The protocol was immunoSEQ multiplex PCR, while the TCRdb copy is restricted to in-frame clones and leaves out a portion. Of 55,000 to 70,000 clones in the sample, around nine tenths were seen once. The sample was peripheral blood. The receptor source for this set is a woman aged 70-85 years with active COVID-19.

There are a few counts of this clone. CDR3 DNA sequence: TGTGCCAGCAGCTTGTTCTTTCAGGGGGCTCAGCCCCAGCATTTT. The encoded protein is CASSLFFQGAQPQHF. The rearrangement joins TRBV5-6 to TRBJ1-5; 8 bases agree with TRBD1. The trim removed 1 base at V and 6 bases at J, leaving 6 bases unmatched. The CDR3 totals 15 residues. Germline values: CDR1 SGHDT, CDR2 YYEEEE.

The rearrangement joins TRBV6-5 to TRBJ2-5; tentatively, D is TRBD1 (6 bases). Trimming cost V 5 bases and J 4 bases, with 14 bases left between them. The CDR3 runs 14 residues. CDR1 MNHEY and CDR2 SVGAGI come from the germline V gene. CDR3 sequence: CASSPSGRGETQYF. The CDR3 coding sequence is TGTGCCAGCAGTCCCTCGGGCAGGGGAGAGACCCAGTACTTC.

This clone was observed a handful of times. The genes are TRBV5-1 and TRBJ2-5, with 7 bases lining up with TRBD2. This CDR3 comprises 16 residues. Germline CDR1 reads SGHRS; CDR2 reads YFSETQ. The junction had 6 bases not matched to a gene; V was cut back by 0 bases and J by 1 base. The CDR3 is CASSLGGRAPQETQYF. The DNA of the CDR3 is TGCGCCAGCAGCTTGGGGGGGAGGGCCCCCCAAGAGACCCAGTACTTC. Full variable domain (rest looked up from reference TRBV5-1 and TRBJ2-5): KAGVTQTPRYLIKTRGQQVTLSCSPISGHRSVSWYQQTPGQGLQFLFEYFSETQRNKGNFPGRFSGRQFSNSRSEMNVSTLELGDSALYLCASSLGGRAPQETQYFGPGTRLLVL.

This rearrangement joins TRBV7-8 to TRBJ2-3, with 7 bases that match TRBD1. Germline V gene data show CDR1 as SGHVS and CDR2 as FQNEAQ. The CDR3 runs 14 residues. The V and J ends lost 1 base and 4 bases, in that order; junction bases with no gene match: 2. DNA of the CDR3: TGTGCCAGCAGCTTAGACAGGGGCGCAGATACGCAGTATTTT. It codes for CASSLDRGADTQYF.

The chain is built from TRBV3-1 (or the pseudogene TRBV3-2) and TRBJ2-1, with 9 bases fitting TRBD2. V shed 0 bases, J shed 4 bases, and the junction held 4 bases outside the gene matches. Germline loops: CDR1 LGHDT, CDR2 YNNKEL (reference sequence). There are 16 residues in the CDR3. The CDR3 loop reads CASSQDAGGIYNEQFF. The CDR3 DNA reads as TGTGCCAGCAGCCAAGATGCGGGAGGGATATACAATGAGCAGTTCTTC.

V is TRBV11-2 and J is TRBJ2-7; D uncertain. The CDR3 loop spans 11 amino acids. Germline V gene data show CDR1 as SGHAT and CDR2 as FQNNGV. The germline V and J ends were trimmed by 2 bases and 7 bases, with 6 bases remaining between them. The CDR3 protein is CASSLTAEQYF. The CDR3 bases are TGTGCCAGCAGCTTAACAGCAGAGCAGTACTTC.

V is TRBV5-4 and J is TRBJ2-1, with 12 bases aligning to TRBD2. The V gene's germline CDR1 is SGHNT and CDR2 YYREEE (reference sequence). The trim removed 4 bases at V and 1 base at J, leaving 6 bases unmatched. The CDR3 loop spans 17 amino acids. The DNA for the CDR3 is TGTGCCAGCAGCCTCCGGACTAGCGGGAATTCCTACAATGAGCAGTTCTTC. Residues: CASSLRTSGNSYNEQFF.

This sequence joins TRBV5-4 and TRBJ2-3, with D unresolved. This CDR3 is built from 12 residues. The V gene's germline CDR1 is SGHNT and CDR2 YYREEE (reference sequence). Trimming cost V 1 base and J 5 bases, with 5 bases left between them. This chain's CDR3 is CASSLPGDTQYF. The CDR3 DNA is TGTGCCAGCAGCTTGCCAGGAGATACGCAGTATTTT.

The CDR3 reads CASSPLRGTEAKNIQYF. In DNA, the CDR3 is TGTGCCAGTAGTCCGCTTCGAGGGACAGAAGCCAAAAACATTCAGTACTTC. The chain joins TRBV19 to TRBJ2-4, with TRBD1 matching over 7 bases. V trimming: 5 bases; J trimming: 0 bases; junction bases outside the gene matches: 10. The CDR3 has 17 residues. Germline V lookup: CDR1 LNHDA, CDR2 SQIVND (reference sequence).

The chain combines TRBV18 with TRBJ1-4; D is undetermined. The ends were cut back, 0 bases at V and 3 bases at J, with 8 bases in the middle. The germline V gene encodes CDR1 KGHSH and CDR2 LQKENI. This CDR3 has 15 residues. CDR3 nucleotide sequence: TGTGCCAGCTCACCACCGACCGGGGCTAATGAAAAACTGTTTTTT. This translates into CASSPPTGANEKLFF.

The chain combines TRBV24-1 with TRBJ1-5, with 10 bases aligning to TRBD1. The V segment lost 3 bases and the J segment 0 bases; nucleotides outside the gene matches: 4. The CDR3 extends over 17 amino acids. Looked up from germline, CDR1 is KGHDR and CDR2 is SFDVKD. CDR3 nucleotides: TGTGCCACCAGTGATCCGGGACAGGGGTATAGCAATCAGCCCCAGCATTTT. It translates to CATSDPGQGYSNQPQHF.

The gene calls are TRBV28 and TRBJ2-1; D is possibly TRBD2 (6 bases). V was trimmed by 5 bases and J by 5 bases, leaving 19 bases between them. Germline assignment: CDR1 MDHEN and CDR2 SYDVKM. The CDR3 length is 16 residues. The CDR3, as DNA: TGTGCCAGCAGTCCCCCCGGGGTAGCGGCCCACAATGAGCAGTTCTTC. It translates to CASSPPGVAAHNEQFF.

The V gene is TRBV7-2, the J gene TRBJ1-1, with TRBD1 matching 11 bases. The CDR3 loop spans 18 amino acids. The V gene's germline CDR1 is SGHTA and CDR2 FQGNSA. Germline trimming cut 1 base from V and 4 bases from J; bases unmatched to any gene: 11. CDR3 nucleotide sequence: TGTGCCAGCAGCTTAGAGGGGACAGGGGGTCTCGGTGGCACTGAAGCTTTCTTT. This gives the protein CASSLEGTGGLGGTEAFF.